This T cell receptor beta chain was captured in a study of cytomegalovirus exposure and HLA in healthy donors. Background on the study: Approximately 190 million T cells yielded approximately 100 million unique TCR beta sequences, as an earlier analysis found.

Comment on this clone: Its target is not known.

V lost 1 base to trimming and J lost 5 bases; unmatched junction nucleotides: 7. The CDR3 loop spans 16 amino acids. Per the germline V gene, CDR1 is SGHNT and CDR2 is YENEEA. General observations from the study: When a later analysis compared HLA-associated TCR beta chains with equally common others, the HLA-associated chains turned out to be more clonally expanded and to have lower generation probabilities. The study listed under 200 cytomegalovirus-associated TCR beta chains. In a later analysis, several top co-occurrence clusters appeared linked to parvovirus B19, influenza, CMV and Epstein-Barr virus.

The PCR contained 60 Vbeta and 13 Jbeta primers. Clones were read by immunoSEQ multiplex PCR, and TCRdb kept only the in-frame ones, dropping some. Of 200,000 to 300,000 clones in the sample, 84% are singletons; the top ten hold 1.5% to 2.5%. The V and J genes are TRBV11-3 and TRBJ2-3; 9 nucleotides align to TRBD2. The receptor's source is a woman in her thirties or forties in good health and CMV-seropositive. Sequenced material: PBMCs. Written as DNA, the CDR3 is TGTGCCAGCAGCTTAGCGGCGGGAGGGCCTGGAGATACGCAGTATTTT. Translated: CASSLAAGGPGDTQYF. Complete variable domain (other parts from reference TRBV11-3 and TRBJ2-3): EAGVVQSPRYKIIEKKQPVAFWCNPISGHNTLYWYLQNLGQGPELLIRYENEEAVDDSQLPKDRFSAERLKGVDSTLKIQPAELGDSAVYLCASSLAAGGPGDTQYFGPGTRLTVL.